What follows are 32 T cell receptor beta chains derived from one specimen sequenced in a study of T cells after yellow fever vaccination. TCRdb analysed the 5' RACE reads with MiXCR anew, one entry per CDR3 protein. The sample contains some 340,000 distinct CDR3 sequences, about 10% of which appear only once. Sample: CD4+ T cells sorted from PBMCs, taken 45 days after the yellow fever booster vaccination. The receptors stem from a man younger than 30 who received the YFV17D yellow fever vaccine.

This clonotype appeared many times. The chain employs TRBV5-6 and TRBJ2-7, with D perhaps TRBD1 or TRBD2 (5 bases each). CDR1 and CDR2 (germline): SGHDT, YYEEEE. This CDR3 comprises 14 residues. The germline V and J ends were trimmed by 0 bases and 5 bases, with 12 bases remaining between them. This chain's CDR3 is CASSLAGRLHEQYV. CDR3 bases: TGTGCCAGCAGCTTGGCGGGGCGCCTCCACGAGCAGTACGTC.

The sample holds a few counts of this clonotype. The chain links TRBV27 to TRBJ2-2; TRBD2 agrees at 13 bases. From germline, CDR1 is MNHEY and CDR2 SMNVEV (reference sequence). This CDR3 has 17 amino acids. After removal of 5 bases from V and 2 bases from J, the junction contained 5 bases not matched to a gene. Written as DNA, the CDR3 is TGTGCCAGCAGTACACGACTAGCGGGGGGTAACACCGGGGAGCTGTTTTTT. This translates into CASSTRLAGGNTGELFF.

The V gene is TRBV10-1, the J gene TRBJ2-5, with 7 bases lining up with TRBD1. Germline V CDR1 and CDR2: WNHNN, SYGVQD (reference sequence). The CDR3 contains 15 residues. With V trimmed by 4 bases and J by 0 bases, 5 bases remained unmatched. The CDR3 is CASSGMGQNQETQYF. In DNA, the CDR3 is TGCGCCAGCAGTGGCATGGGACAGAACCAAGAGACCCAGTACTTC.

The rearrangement uses TRBV7-9 and TRBJ2-1; TRBD1 agrees at 7 bases. V trimming: 1 base; J trimming: 7 bases; junction bases outside the gene matches: 7. The V gene's germline CDR1 is SEHNR and CDR2 FQNEAQ (reference sequence). The CDR3 consists of 15 residues. CDR3 nucleotide sequence: TGTGCCAGCAGCTTAGGGCGGGCAGGGGGTAATGAGCAGTTCTTC. Protein product: CASSLGRAGGNEQFF.

The genes are TRBV5-5 and TRBJ1-1, with 8 bases that match TRBD1. The CDR3 consists of 14 residues. The V gene end was trimmed by 3 bases and the J gene end by 4 bases; junction bases not matched to a gene: 5. Looked up from germline, CDR1 is SGHKS and CDR2 is YYEKEE (reference sequence). The CDR3 loop is CASSSDRVGTEAFF. The CDR3 bases are TGTGCCAGCAGCTCGGACAGGGTAGGCACTGAAGCTTTCTTT.

The chain joins TRBV27 to TRBJ1-5; D perhaps matches TRBD1 (6 bases). The CDR3 contains 14 residues. The germline V and J ends were trimmed by 11 bases and 7 bases, with 21 bases remaining between them. Germline lookup yields CDR1 MNHEY and CDR2 SMNVEV (reference sequence). CDR3 protein: CASGGRGIRQPQHF. Written as DNA, the CDR3 is TGTGCCTCGGGGGGCAGGGGTATAAGACAGCCCCAGCATTTT.

This clonotype has more than one count but fewer than ten. The CDR3 region has the DNA TGTGCCAGCAGCCTGGACAGCGTCGGCCAGTACTTC. Amino acids: CASSLDSVGQYF. This chain links TRBV7-2 with TRBJ2-5, with a possible D match to TRBD1 (6 bases). Trimming removed 5 bases at V and 10 bases at J, with 14 bases between. The CDR3 length is 12 residues. Per germline, CDR1 SGHTA and CDR2 FQGNSA. The whole variable domain, filled in from reference TRBV7-2 and TRBJ2-5, reads GAGVSQSPSNKVTEKGKDVELRCDPISGHTALYWYRQSLGQGLEFLIYFQGNSAPDKSGLPSDRFSAERTGGSVSTLTIQRTQQEDSAVYLCASSLDSVGQYFGPGTRLLVL.

This clonotype was counted only a few times. This chain links TRBV14 with TRBJ1-2; D not certain. V was trimmed by 1 base and J by 3 bases, leaving 6 bases between them. The CDR3 totals 13 residues. Germline CDR1 is SGHDN and CDR2 is FVKESK. This chain's CDR3 is CASSQGTHYGYTF. The CDR3 DNA reads as TGTGCCAGCAGCCAAGGGACCCACTATGGCTACACCTTC.

The J gene is TRBJ1-2, the V gene TRBV5-4, with TRBD1 identical over 8 bases. The CDR3 totals 16 residues. CDR1 and CDR2 from the germline V gene are SGHNT and YYREEE (reference sequence). V was pared by 2 bases and J by 6 bases, with 12 bases of the junction left unmatched. CDR3 nucleotide sequence: TGTGCCAGCAGCTTCGATTGGGCAGGGGGCGAAAATGGCTACACCTTC. As protein: CASSFDWAGGENGYTF. Full variable domain (rest looked up from reference TRBV5-4 and TRBJ1-2): ETGVTQSPTHLIKTRGQQVTLRCSSQSGHNTVSWYQQALGQGPQFIFQYYREEENGRGNFPPRFSGLQFPNYSSELNVNALELDDSALYLCASSFDWAGGENGYTFGSGTRLTVV.

The V and J genes are TRBV11-2 and TRBJ2-5; no clear D gene. From germline, CDR1 is SGHAT and CDR2 FQNNGV. The CDR3 is 13 amino acids. The V and J ends lost 3 bases and 2 bases respectively, with 7 bases between them. The CDR3 reads CASSFQIQETQYF. Here the CDR3 DNA reads TGTGCCAGCAGCTTTCAGATTCAAGAGACCCAGTACTTC.

The sample holds a few counts of this clonotype. The V and J genes are TRBV11-2 and TRBJ1-1; D is unclear. The CDR3 extends over 13 amino acids. Per germline, CDR1 SGHAT and CDR2 FQNNGV. Trimming cost V 6 bases and J 3 bases, with 11 bases left between them. CDR3 amino acids: CASRRYVDTEAFF. The CDR3 DNA follows: TGTGCCAGCAGACGCTACGTCGACACTGAAGCTTTCTTT.

The chain uses TRBV10-1 and TRBJ2-1, with D unresolved. Trimming removed 6 bases from V and 5 bases from J, with 8 bases in between. Germline loops: CDR1 WNHNN, CDR2 SYGVQD (reference sequence). The CDR3 contains 12 residues. CDR3 amino acids: CASSAADNEQFF. The CDR3 DNA reads TGCGCCAGCAGCGCCGCAGACAATGAGCAGTTCTTC.

V and J are TRBV6-5 and TRBJ2-3; 10 nucleotides agree with TRBD1. V was pared by 6 bases and J by 3 bases, with 3 bases of the junction left unmatched. CDR1 MNHEY and CDR2 SVGAGI come from the germline V gene. This CDR3 has 14 residues. In DNA form, the CDR3 reads TGTGCCAGCAGGTGGGACAGGGGAACAGATACGCAGTATTTT. Its translation: CASRWDRGTDTQYF.

This chain connects TRBV24-1 to TRBJ1-5; unclear D gene. The ends were cut back, 3 bases at V and 5 bases at J, with 7 bases in the middle. Germline lookup yields CDR1 KGHDR and CDR2 SFDVKD. CDR3 length: 13 amino acids. The CDR3 DNA reads as TGTGCCACCAGTGATCATCCCTATCAGCCCCAGCATTTT. Protein product: CATSDHPYQPQHF.

The rearrangement links TRBV27 to TRBJ1-3; D gene ambiguous. V lost 7 bases to trimming and J lost 4 bases, with 14 bases between them. Germline V gene sequence: CDR1 MNHEY, CDR2 SMNVEV (reference sequence). The CDR3 is 14 residues long. The CDR3 loop is CASKWNGVGNTIYF. The CDR3 region has the DNA TGTGCCAGCAAATGGAATGGAGTCGGAAACACCATATATTTT.

This clonotype was seen more than once but under ten times. V gene TRBV18 combines with J gene TRBJ2-2; possibly TRBD1 for D (6 bases). This CDR3 is built from 14 residues. V dropped 6 bases and J dropped 7 bases, with 15 bases sitting between them. Germline lookup yields CDR1 KGHSH and CDR2 LQKENI. The DNA of the CDR3 is TGTGCCAGCTCGGACAGACAGGATTTCGGGGAGCTGTTTTTT. Protein sequence: CASSDRQDFGELFF.

The chain combines TRBV7-2 with TRBJ2-1, with a weak D call TRBD2 (6 bases). Looked up from germline, CDR1 is SGHTA and CDR2 is FQGNSA. The ends were cut back, 7 bases at V and 8 bases at J, with 18 bases in the middle. This CDR3 spans 14 amino acids. The DNA for the CDR3 is TGTGCCAGCACCCCGCCCCCACTAGCCCATGAGCAGTTCTTC. The encoded protein is CASTPPPLAHEQFF.

This clonotype was seen repeatedly, ten times or more. The J gene is TRBJ1-5, the V gene TRBV4-2; D is unresolved. With 4 bases removed from V and 2 bases from J, the gap between germline ends came to 9 bases. The V gene's germline CDR1 is LGHNA and CDR2 YNFKEQ. The CDR3 runs to 14 residues. CDR3 residues: CASSRQDGNQPQHF. CDR3 DNA sequence: TGTGCCAGCAGCCGCCAGGACGGCAATCAGCCCCAGCATTTT.

The chain employs TRBV12-3 or TRBV12-4 and TRBJ1-4; D remains unclear. This CDR3 comprises 12 residues. The V end lost 3 bases, the J end lost 6 bases, and 5 bases lay between the germline ends. CDR3 coding DNA: TGTGCCAGCAGTTTCGGGGATGAAAAACTGTTTTTT. Its protein is CASSFGDEKLFF.

This clonotype was seen at least ten times. As DNA, the CDR3 is TGTGCCAGCAGCCAAGACGGCTCCACCCAGTACTTC. This encodes CASSQDGSTQYF. The genes are TRBV4-2 and TRBJ2-5; D is ambiguous. CDR3 size: 12 residues. V lost 0 bases and J lost 8, with 7 bases in between. Germline CDR1 reads LGHNA; CDR2 reads YNFKEQ.

The CDR3: CASSEELVADTQYF. The CDR3 DNA reads TGTGCCAGCAGTGAAGAACTAGTGGCAGATACGCAGTATTTT. The V and J genes are TRBV2 and TRBJ2-3, with D tentatively TRBD2 (5 bases). Germline CDR1 reads SNHLY; CDR2 reads FYNNEI. This CDR3 has 14 residues. V dropped 1 base and J dropped 4 bases, with 9 bases sitting between them.

The table lists this clonotype with a few counts. V and J are TRBV6-2 or TRBV6-3 and TRBJ2-7, with D perhaps assigned TRBD1 or TRBD2 (5 bases each). Germline V gene lookup returns CDR1 MNHEY and CDR2 SVGEGT. The V end was cut by 2 bases, the J end by 3 bases, with 11 bases between. CDR3 length: 14 amino acids. CDR3 coding DNA: TGTGCCAGCAGTTACGGGACGGGCTTCTACGAGCAGTACTTC. Protein: CASSYGTGFYEQYF.

This clonotype came up a few times. The V call is TRBV7-9, the J call TRBJ2-5, with 8 nucleotides matching TRBD1. Per the germline V gene, CDR1 is SEHNR and CDR2 is FQNEAQ (reference sequence). V lost 5 bases, J lost 4 bases, and 12 bases stayed unmatched. This CDR3 spans 16 amino acids. The CDR3 here is CASSPPGQGRAETQYF. CDR3 bases: TGTGCCAGCAGCCCCCCCGGACAGGGAAGGGCAGAGACCCAGTACTTC.

This clonotype was counted between two and nine times. The genes are TRBV5-6 and TRBJ2-1; D is possibly TRBD1 (5 bases). CDR1 and CDR2 (germline): SGHDT, YYEEEE. This CDR3 comprises 14 residues. V was shortened by 3 bases and J by 9 bases, with 16 bases between the two germline ends. CDR3 sequence reads: CASSSPGRGSEQFF. CDR3 DNA: TGTGCCAGCAGCTCGCCGGGTAGGGGAAGTGAGCAGTTCTTC.

This clonotype was picked up many times. V gene TRBV24-1 combines with J gene TRBJ2-3, with TRBD1 matching 10 bases. This CDR3 has 16 amino acids. V dropped 5 bases and J dropped 5; count of bases not matched to a gene: 9. Germline V CDR1 and CDR2: KGHDR, SFDVKD. The CDR3 loop is CATSAWGTGAGDTQYF. The CDR3 DNA reads TGTGCCACCAGTGCATGGGGGACAGGGGCAGGAGATACGCAGTATTTT.

CDR3 in amino acids: CASSFGGSSTDTQYF. The CDR3 DNA reads as TGTGCCAGCAGTTTTGGGGGGTCAAGCACAGATACGCAGTATTTT. This sequence joins TRBV6-5 and TRBJ2-3; a possible D gene is TRBD2 (6 bases). The CDR3 consists of 15 residues. V was pared by 4 bases and J by 0 bases, with 11 bases between. The germline CDR1 and CDR2 sequences are MNHEY and SVGAGI.

This chain uses TRBV7-2 with TRBJ2-5; 9 bases line up with TRBD2. The CDR3 sequence is 15 residues long. The germline V gene has CDR1 SGHTA and CDR2 FQGNSA. V trimming: 5 bases; J trimming: 0 bases; junction bases outside the gene matches: 4. CDR3 protein: CASSRTSVYQETQYF. In DNA form, the CDR3 reads TGTGCCAGCAGCCGGACTAGCGTATACCAAGAGACCCAGTACTTC.

This clonotype was found many times. The chain's CDR3 is CASRLAGATSYEQYV. For the CDR3, the DNA is TGTGCCAGCAGGTTAGCGGGCGCCACCTCCTACGAGCAGTACGTC. This rearrangement joins TRBV6-2 or TRBV6-3 to TRBJ2-7, with 7 bases aligning to TRBD2. The CDR3 spans 15 residues. V lost 6 bases and J lost 0; bases outside the gene matches: 8. Germline V lookup: CDR1 MNHEY, CDR2 SVGEGT.

In its sample, this clonotype was seen many times. The genes are TRBV12-3 or TRBV12-4 and TRBJ2-1; 11 bases align to TRBD1. CDR3 length: 15 amino acids. The trim removed 6 bases at V and 7 bases at J, leaving 8 bases unmatched. Here the CDR3 DNA reads TGTGCCAGCAGCCGGGGACAGGGGGTTGTAAATGAGCAGTTCTTC. It is translated as CASSRGQGVVNEQFF.

This rearrangement joins TRBV4-3 to TRBJ1-2, with 7 bases matching TRBD1. This CDR3 comprises 15 residues. CDR1 and CDR2 (germline): LGHNA, YSLEER. V was clipped by 1 base and J by 0 bases; unmatched bases: 2. The CDR3 loop reads CASSQGDSTNYGYTF. CDR3 bases: TGCGCCAGCAGCCAAGGGGACAGCACTAACTATGGCTACACCTTC.

Comment on this clonotype: The limits of the CDR3 on the DNA are not certain, so only TCRdb's listed CDR3 is given. The V call is TRBV28, the J call TRBJ2-7; the table names TRBD1, a call not compared with the DNA. The CDR3 totals 14 residues, both ends included. The germline V gene encodes CDR1 MDHEN and CDR2 SYDVKM. The CDR3: CASTSGRAPYEQYV.

This clonotype was found many times. V and J are TRBV7-3 and TRBJ2-1; TRBD2 matches 8 bases. The ends lost 0 bases at V and 5 bases at J; junction bases unmatched: 6. CDR1 and CDR2 from the germline V gene are SGHTA and FQGTGA. The length of the CDR3 is 16 residues. The CDR3 loop reads CASSLTGRGGHNEQFF. The CDR3 DNA reads as TGTGCCAGCAGCTTAACGGGCCGGGGGGGCCACAATGAGCAGTTCTTC. Drawing the rest from reference TRBV7-3 and TRBJ2-1, the complete variable domain is GAGVSQTPSNKVTEKGKYVELRCDPISGHTALYWYRQSLGQGPEFLIYFQGTGAADDSGLPNDRFFAVRPEGSVSTLKIQRTERGDSAVYLCASSLTGRGGHNEQFFGPGTRLTVL.